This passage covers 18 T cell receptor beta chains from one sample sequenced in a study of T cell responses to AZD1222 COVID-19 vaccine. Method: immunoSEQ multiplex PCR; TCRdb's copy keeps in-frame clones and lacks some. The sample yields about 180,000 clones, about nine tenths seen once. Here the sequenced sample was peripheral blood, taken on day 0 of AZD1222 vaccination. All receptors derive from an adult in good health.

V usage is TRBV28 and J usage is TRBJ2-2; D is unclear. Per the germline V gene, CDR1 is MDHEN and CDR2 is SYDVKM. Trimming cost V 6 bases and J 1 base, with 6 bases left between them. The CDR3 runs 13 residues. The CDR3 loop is CASRAQNTGELFF. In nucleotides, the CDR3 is TGTGCCAGCAGGGCTCAGAACACCGGGGAGCTGTTTTTT.

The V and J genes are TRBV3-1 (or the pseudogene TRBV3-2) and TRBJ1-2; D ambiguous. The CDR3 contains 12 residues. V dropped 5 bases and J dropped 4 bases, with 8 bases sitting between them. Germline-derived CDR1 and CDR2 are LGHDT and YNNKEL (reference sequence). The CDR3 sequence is CASSTKSYGYTF. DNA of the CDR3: TGTGCCAGCAGCACAAAGAGCTATGGCTACACCTTC.

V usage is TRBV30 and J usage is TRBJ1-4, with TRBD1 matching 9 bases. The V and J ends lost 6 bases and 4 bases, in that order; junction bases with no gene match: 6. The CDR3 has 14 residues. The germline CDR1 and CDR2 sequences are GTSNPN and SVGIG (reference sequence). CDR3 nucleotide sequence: TGTGCCTGCAAGACAGGGGGTTTTAATGAAAAACTGTTTTTT. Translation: CACKTGGFNEKLFF.

In DNA form, the CDR3 reads TGTGCCAGCAGCCTCTCTGGGGGAGTTGAAGCTTTCTTT. Its protein is CASSLSGGVEAFF. The genes are TRBV9 and TRBJ1-1; D may be TRBD1 (5 bases). The germline CDR1 and CDR2 sequences are SGDLS and YYNGEE. Trimming pared 4 bases from V and 7 bases from J, leaving 14 bases between. This CDR3 region has 13 residues.

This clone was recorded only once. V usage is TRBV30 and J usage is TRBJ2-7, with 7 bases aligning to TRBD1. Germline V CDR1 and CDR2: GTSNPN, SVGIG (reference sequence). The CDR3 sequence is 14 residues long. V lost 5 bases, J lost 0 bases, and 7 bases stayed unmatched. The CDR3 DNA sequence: TGTGCCTGGGGGGGACAGTCGACCTCCTACGAGCAGTACTTC. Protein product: CAWGGQSTSYEQYF.

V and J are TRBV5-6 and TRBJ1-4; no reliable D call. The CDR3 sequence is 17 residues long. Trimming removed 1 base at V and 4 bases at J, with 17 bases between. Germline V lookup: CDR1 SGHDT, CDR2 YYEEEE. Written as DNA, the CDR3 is TGTGCCAGCAGCTTGAGGTTGAGGCAGGCGGATAATGAAAAACTGTTTTTT. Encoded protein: CASSLRLRQADNEKLFF.

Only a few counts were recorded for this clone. CDR3 DNA sequence: TGTGCCTGGAGTACACTAGCGCGCTCCTACAATGAGCAGTTCTTC. The encoded protein is CAWSTLARSYNEQFF. The gene calls are TRBV30 and TRBJ2-1; 7 bases fit TRBD2. J was trimmed by 0 bases and V by 2 bases; bases with no gene match: 4. Germline CDR1 GTSNPN, CDR2 SVGIG (reference sequence). This CDR3 region has 15 residues.

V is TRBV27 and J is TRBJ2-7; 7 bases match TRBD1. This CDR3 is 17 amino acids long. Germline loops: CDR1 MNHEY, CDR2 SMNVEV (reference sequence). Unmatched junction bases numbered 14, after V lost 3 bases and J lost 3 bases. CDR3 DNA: TGTGCCAGCAGTTTCCTTAAAGGGACAGCTACAAGCTACGAGCAGTACTTC. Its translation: CASSFLKGTATSYEQYF.

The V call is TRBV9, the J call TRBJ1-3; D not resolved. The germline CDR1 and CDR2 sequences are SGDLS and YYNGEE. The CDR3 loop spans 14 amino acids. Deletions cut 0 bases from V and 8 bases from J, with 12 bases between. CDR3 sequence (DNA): TGTGCCAGCAGCGTAGGAACTCAAAGGGACACCATATATTTT. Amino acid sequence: CASSVGTQRDTIYF. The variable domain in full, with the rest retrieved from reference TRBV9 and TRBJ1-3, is DSGVTQTPKHLITATGQRVTLRCSPRSGDLSVYWYQQSLDQGLQFLIQYYNGEERAKGNILERFSAQQFPDLHSELNLSSLELGDSALYFCASSVGTQRDTIYFGEGSWLTVV.

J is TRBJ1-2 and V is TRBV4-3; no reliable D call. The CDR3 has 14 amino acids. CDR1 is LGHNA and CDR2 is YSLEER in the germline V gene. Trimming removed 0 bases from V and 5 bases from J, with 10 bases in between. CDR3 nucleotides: TGCGCCAGCAGCCAAGATCCCAGGATTTATGGCTACACCTTC. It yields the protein CASSQDPRIYGYTF.

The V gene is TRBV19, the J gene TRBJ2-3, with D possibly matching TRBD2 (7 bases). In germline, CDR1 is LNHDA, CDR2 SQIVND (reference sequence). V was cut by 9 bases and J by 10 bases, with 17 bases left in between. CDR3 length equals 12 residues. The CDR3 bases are TGTGCCAGCAGGAGTGGGGGGGCATCGCAGTATTTT. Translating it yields CASRSGGASQYF.

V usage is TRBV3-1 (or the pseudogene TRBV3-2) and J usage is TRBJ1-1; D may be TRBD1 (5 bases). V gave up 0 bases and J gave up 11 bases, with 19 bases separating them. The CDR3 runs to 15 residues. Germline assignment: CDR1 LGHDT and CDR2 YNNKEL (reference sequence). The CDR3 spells CASSQDLGTPTGAFF. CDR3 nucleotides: TGTGCCAGCAGCCAAGATCTGGGGACTCCGACGGGGGCTTTCTTT.

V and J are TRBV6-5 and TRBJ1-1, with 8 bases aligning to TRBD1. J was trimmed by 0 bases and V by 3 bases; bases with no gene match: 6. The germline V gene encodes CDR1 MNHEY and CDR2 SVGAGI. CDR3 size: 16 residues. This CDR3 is CASSYGTGGMNTEAFF. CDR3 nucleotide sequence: TGTGCCAGCAGTTATGGTACAGGGGGTATGAACACTGAAGCTTTCTTT.

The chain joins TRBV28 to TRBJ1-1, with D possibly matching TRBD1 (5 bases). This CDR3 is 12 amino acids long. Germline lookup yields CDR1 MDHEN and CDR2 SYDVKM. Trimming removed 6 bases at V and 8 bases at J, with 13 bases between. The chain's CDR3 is CASRSGVAEAFF. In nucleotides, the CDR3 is TGTGCCAGCAGATCGGGGGTTGCCGAAGCTTTCTTT.

The CDR3 sequence is CSASVVNEKLFF. CDR3 coding DNA: TGCAGCGCCTCGGTGGTTAATGAAAAACTGTTTTTT. The chain uses TRBV29-1 and TRBJ1-4; D unresolved. V was shortened by 7 bases and J by 4 bases, with 10 bases between the two germline ends. Looked up from germline, CDR1 is SQVTM and CDR2 is ANQGSEA. The CDR3 is 12 residues long.

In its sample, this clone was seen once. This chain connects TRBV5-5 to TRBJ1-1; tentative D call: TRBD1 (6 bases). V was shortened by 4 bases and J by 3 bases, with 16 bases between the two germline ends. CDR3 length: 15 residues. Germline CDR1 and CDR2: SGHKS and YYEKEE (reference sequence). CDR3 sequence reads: CASSKEPGQDTEAFF. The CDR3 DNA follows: TGTGCCAGCAGCAAGGAACCGGGACAAGACACTGAAGCTTTCTTT.

The CDR3 protein is CASSRPSWGGVNNEQFF. CDR3 sequence (DNA): TGTGCCAGCAGCCGGCCGTCTTGGGGGGGCGTCAACAATGAGCAGTTCTTC. The chain couples TRBV7-2 to TRBJ2-1, with a weak D call TRBD2 (7 bases). The CDR3 is 17 residues long. Germline-derived CDR1 and CDR2 are SGHTA and FQGNSA. The V and J ends lost 5 bases and 5 bases respectively, with 22 bases between them.

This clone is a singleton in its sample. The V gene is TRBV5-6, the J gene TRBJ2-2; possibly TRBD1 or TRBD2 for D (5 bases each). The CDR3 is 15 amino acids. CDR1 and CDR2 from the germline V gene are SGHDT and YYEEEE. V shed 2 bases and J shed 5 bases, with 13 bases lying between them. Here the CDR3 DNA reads TGTGCCAGCAGCTTTCTTGGGACCGGGACCGGGGAGCTGTTTTTT. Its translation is CASSFLGTGTGELFF.